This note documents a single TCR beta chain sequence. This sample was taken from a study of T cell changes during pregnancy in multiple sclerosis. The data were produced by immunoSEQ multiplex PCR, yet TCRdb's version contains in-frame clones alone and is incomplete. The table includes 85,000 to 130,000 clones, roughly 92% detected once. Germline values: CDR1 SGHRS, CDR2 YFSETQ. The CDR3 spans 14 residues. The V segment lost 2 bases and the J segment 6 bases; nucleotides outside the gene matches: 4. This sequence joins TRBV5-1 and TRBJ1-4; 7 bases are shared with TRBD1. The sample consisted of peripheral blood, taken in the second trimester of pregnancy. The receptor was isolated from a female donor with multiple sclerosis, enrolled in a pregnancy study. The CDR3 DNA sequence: TGCGCCAGCAGCTTCTCCGGGACAGATGAAAAACTGTTTTTT. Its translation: CASSFSGTDEKLFF. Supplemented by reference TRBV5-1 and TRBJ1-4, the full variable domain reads KAGVTQTPRYLIKTRGQQVTLSCSPISGHRSVSWYQQTPGQGLQFLFEYFSETQRNKGNFPGRFSGRQFSNSRSEMNVSTLELGDSALYLCASSFSGTDEKLFFGSGTQLSVL.